This T cell receptor beta chain was profiled in a study of blood T cell repertoires in COVID-19. Here immunoSEQ multiplex PCR was the method, and the copy in TCRdb shows in-frame clones only, minus some. The repertoire holds about 43,000 clones, with approximately 87% as singletons. Per germline, CDR1 MDHEN and CDR2 SYDVKM. CDR3 length equals 20 residues. V shed 6 bases, J shed 0 bases, and the junction held 17 bases outside the gene matches. This rearrangement joins TRBV28 to TRBJ1-5; 10 bases line up with TRBD1. This TCR derives from a human donor in a cohort sampled during active COVID-19. Sequencing was carried out using peripheral blood. The CDR3 loop is CASRLRTGGTTTYSNQPQHF. The CDR3 nucleotides are TGTGCCAGCAGACTTCGGACAGGGGGAACAACCACATATAGCAATCAGCCCCAGCATTTT.